This T cell receptor (beta chain) was sequenced in a study of vaccination and CD4 T cells after COVID-19. Across the whole study: Stimulation used overlapping spike peptides from SARS-CoV-2, HCoV-NL63, HCoV-OC43 and HCoV-229E.

Germline V gene data show CDR1 as GTSNPN and CDR2 as SVGIG (reference sequence). This CDR3 is 12 amino acids long. V lost 7 bases and J lost 4, with 13 bases in between. Regarding this clonotype: Its matching antigen is unknown.

Treatment of the sample: roughly 10-day PBMC culture with coronavirus spike peptide pools or control peptides (ViraFEST assay). The Oncomine TCR Beta short-read assay generated sequence data from the DNA of cultured CD4+ T cells. TCRdb processed the PCR reads anew with MiXCR; each CDR3 protein has one entry. The sample has roughly 20,000 distinct CDR3 sequences; just over 45% are singletons. The receptor was derived from a human donor who had recovered from COVID-19. This rearrangement joins TRBV30 to TRBJ1-2; possible D gene TRBD1, 5 bases. The sample here was CD4+ T cells from blood, cultured in vitro, taken after SARS-CoV-2 vaccination. This CDR3 is CASGGGTYGYTF. The CDR3 DNA sequence: TGTGCCTCGGGGGGGGGTACCTATGGCTACACCTTC.